The clone carrying this T cell receptor (beta chain) came up many times. Its antigen is unknown. Germline values: CDR1 SGHVS, CDR2 FQNEAQ. V gave up 1 base and J gave up 0 bases, with 10 bases separating them. The CDR3 spans 16 residues. The data belong to a study of T cell repertoires in cytomegalovirus infection. Across the study: The authors used CMV epitopes that were HLA-C-restricted (recently identified) and HLA-B-restricted (well studied). It can be stated that public TCR beta signatures indicated CMV infection as well as a matching HLA type. Points from the study as a whole: Across the ex vivo response, the dominant clonotypes were HLA-C-restricted CMV-specific TCR beta clonotypes. Summed frequency of public TCR beta families distinguished CMV carriers with the relevant HLA.

TCRdb itself ran the reads through MiXCR, one entry per CDR3 protein. The table records some 320,000 distinct CDR3 sequences, 25% to 30% of them present only once. V and J are TRBV7-8 and TRBJ2-4; D gene ambiguous. This TCR was recovered from a human donor in good health (CMV status not recorded). Some clones in this sample may be carry-over from other donors' samples. The sample consisted of cultured PBMCs, taken from culture after CMV antigen stimulation. The CDR3 nucleotides read TGTGCCAGCAGCTTAGAGTTGACGAGAGCCAAAAACATTCAGTACTTC. As protein: CASSLELTRAKNIQYF.